This T cell receptor beta chain was documented in a study of cytomegalovirus exposure and HLA in healthy donors. Study observations and caveats: Cytomegalovirus status was reportedly diagnosed by the classifier with high specificity and sensitivity. The study flagged 150 to 200 TCR beta chains as cytomegalovirus-associated.

The PCR had 60 Vbeta and 13 Jbeta primers. Measured with immunoSEQ multiplex PCR; TCRdb has only the in-frame clones, and not every one. The data show fewer than 250,000 clones, and the top ten clones hold around 0.95%. The V and J ends lost 6 bases and 1 base, in that order; junction bases with no gene match: 11. In germline, CDR1 is SQVTM, CDR2 ANQGSEA. The CDR3 consists of 15 residues. With respect to this clone: The antigen is undetermined.

The chain has TRBV29-1 and TRBJ2-5; 7 nucleotides align to TRBD1. Input material: PBMCs. This clonotype originated in a woman aged 30 to 39 in good health and CMV-seropositive. The CDR3 DNA is TGCAGCGTCCAAAGAACAGGGGATAGCCAAGAGACCCAGTACTTC. This encodes CSVQRTGDSQETQYF. Supplemented by reference TRBV29-1 and TRBJ2-5, the full variable domain reads SAVISQKPSRDICQRGTSLTIQCQVDSQVTMMFWYRQQPGQSLTLIATANQGSEATYESGFVIDKFPISRPNLTFSTLTVSNMSPEDSSIYLCSVQRTGDSQETQYFGPGTRLLVL.